This TCR beta chain is from a study of T-cell memory formation after mild COVID-19 (dated by TCRdb to about 2021). With respect to the entire study: TCR sequence clusters from the two donors were largely donor specific. Longitudinal TCRalpha and TCRbeta repertoire sequencing tracked T-cell clones expanding and contracting after mild COVID-19 in a couple of donors. Two young, previously healthy adult volunteers, one female and one male, were included in the cohort.

Ficoll-Paque density gradient centrifugation was used to isolate PBMCs. Sequenced using an Illumina NovaSeq 6000. cDNA libraries for TCRalpha and TCRbeta were prepared by 5'RACE using constant-segment primers, with sample barcodes and unique molecular identifiers added. Trizol reagent was used to extract RNA from every sample. Amplification of the libraries took two PCR steps, and the second step added a second sample barcode plus Illumina TruSeq adapters. Sequencing of the libraries was done on an Illumina NovaSeq, producing 2 x 150 bp paired-end reads. As for the original processing: Reads were demultiplexed and collapsed into UMI-guided consensus sequences with migec v1.2.7. Using mixcr v2.1.11, UMI consensuses were aligned to TRA and TRB V and J templates and then assembled into clonotypes. A clonotype was counted as expanded or contracted only if both edgeR and NoisET called the change significant, with noise models trained on biological replicates. edgeR calls used a false discovery rate-adjusted p below 0.01 and a log2 fold-change threshold of 1. As an exploratory analysis of dynamics, max-normalized trajectories of the 1000 most abundant clonotypes were examined by PCA with hierarchical clustering. Separately sequenced CD4+ and CD8+ repertoires were used to assign the CD4 or CD8 phenotype of responding clones. TCRdb applied fastp at Q25 and MiXCR to the public reads, then kept only in-frame beta chains. Each CDR3 protein appears once, grouped with its most common genes and DNA. The V and J calls follow TCRdb's processing rather than the paper's. The sample has around 200,000 distinct CDR3 sequences on record, over 9.5% of them singletons. Approximately 3% of the sample is taken by the ten largest.

What the work shows at the level of the full study, not this receptor alone: Some responding clones were detected in pre-infection memory, suggesting pre-existing cross-reactive memory T cells joined the SARS-CoV-2 response. Whether the second-wave clones peaking on day 37 were SARS-CoV-2 specific was not confirmed. Clones that contracted from day 15 to 85 showed balanced CD4/CD8 phenotypes, whereas a second wave of clones that expanded from day 15 to 37 leaned towards CD4+. Contracting CD4+ clones appeared mostly in the CM and EM memory subsets, whereas CD8+ clones were enriched in EMRA. The study covered only a couple of mild cases, and larger cohorts including severe cases with pre-infection samples were considered necessary.

Deletion took 3 bases off V and 10 bases off J, with a span of 18 bases between the germline ends. Including the terminal cysteine and phenylalanine, the CDR3 comprises 13 residues. Just CDR3 DNA is preserved here, 39 bases in frame from base 1. Sequences DFQATT (CDR1) and SNEGSKA (CDR2) are obtained from the germline V gene (reference sequence). This clonotype was counted only a few times. It lacks a known antigen. Base qualities are not recorded, but no much larger clone differs from it by a single base. Material for sequencing was PBMCs or a T cell subset sorted from them (not recorded which). This sequence was found in a man aged 18 to 29 who had mild COVID-19 (a few samples of this study predate the infection). The sample titles of this study are shuffled in the database, so cell type and time point are left out; the donor was told from shared clones. The rearranged chain carries TRBV20-1 and TRBJ1-1; the D gene is not confidently resolved. The nucleotide sequence reads TGCAGTGCTAGGAACGGTCAGGTTTTGGGAGCTTTCTTT. Translated, it reads CSARNGQVLGAFF.